A selection of T cell receptor beta chains follows, all from one sample in a study of response to subunit inactivated influenza vaccine. TCRdb re-analysed the RT-PCR reads in MiXCR, keeping a single row per CDR3 protein. The sample holds hundreds of thousands of distinct CDR3 sequences, 10% to 12% seen once. These data also formed part of another study, on T cells expressing NK-cell markers.

This sample comprised PBMCs from blood, obtained on the day of vaccination. Source of these receptors: a man aged 45-65 years who received an inactivated influenza vaccine. Both conserved end residues are part of each CDR3. A D gene is named only where the DNA matches it firmly. Rows may omit the clone size; those that give it use once, few, many or a size class.

NA	NA	TRBJ1-1	TRBV5-1	TGCGCCAGCAGCGAGGTTCCCTCCACTGAAGCTTTCTTT	CASSEVPSTEAFF
few	TRBD2	TRBJ2-7	TRBV28	TGTGCCAGCAGCCTTTTGGGGGGGGGGTTCTCCTACGAGCAGTACTTC	CASSLLGGGFSYEQYF
many	NA	TRBJ1-6	TRBV20-1	TGCAGTGCTAGAGTTGGCTCGGCAGGGTATAATTCACCCCTCCACTTT	CSARVGSAGYNSPLHF
NA	NA	TRBJ2-3	TRBV6-5	TGTGCCAGCAGTTACGGGGCAGGTAGCACAGATACGCAGTATTTT	CASSYGAGSTDTQYF
NA	NA	TRBJ2-7	TRBV6-2/TRBV6-3	TGTGCCAGCAGTTACTCAGTGTCGACAGCCTCCTACGAGCAGTACTTC	CASSYSVSTASYEQYF
NA	NA	TRBJ2-7	TRBV20-1	TGCAGTGCTCAAAAAGGACCGGGAAACTACGAGCAGTACTTC	CSAQKGPGNYEQYF
many	NA	TRBJ2-1	TRBV4-2	TGTGCCAGCAGCCAAGATCCTGGAGGGCCTGGTGAGCAGTTCTTC	CASSQDPGGPGEQFF
few	TRBD1	TRBJ1-1	TRBV5-1	TGCGCCAGCAGCTTGGGGGGGTATAAACGGACAGGTGAAGCTTTCTTT	CASSLGGYKRTGEAFF
NA	NA	TRBJ2-2	TRBV12-3/TRBV12-4	TGTGCCAGCAGCCACCCGGGTCTCGAGCTGTTTTTT	CASSHPGLELFF
NA	NA	TRBJ2-3	TRBV7-9	TGTGCCAGCAGCTTGTGGGTACACTCTAGCACAGATACGCAGTATTTT	CASSLWVHSSTDTQYF
NA	TRBD2	TRBJ2-3	TRBV29-1	TGCAGCGCCACTTTTAGCGGGAGTCGGTCAGATACGCAGTATTTT	CSATFSGSRSDTQYF
NA	NA	TRBJ2-1	TRBV24-1	TGTGCCACCAGTCAGGGGTACAATGAGCAGTTCTTC	CATSQGYNEQFF
few	NA	TRBJ2-3	TRBV2	TGTGCCAGCAGTGAAGTTGGGGAGTTGCCAGATACGCAGTATTTT	CASSEVGELPDTQYF
few	NA	TRBJ2-7	TRBV5-1	TGCGCCAGCAGTCGTTCTAGCCCTTCATTTGAGCAGTACTTC	CASSRSSPSFEQYF
few	NA	TRBJ2-3	TRBV5-4	TGTGCCAGCAGCTTGGATCCTACAGGACCGAGCACAGATACGCAGTATTTT	CASSLDPTGPSTDTQYF
few	TRBD1	TRBJ2-7	TRBV12-3/TRBV12-4	TGTGCCAGCAGTCCGACCGGACAGGGGGCGCGGGAGCAGTACTTC	CASSPTGQGAREQYF
few	TRBD2	TRBJ2-1	TRBV7-2	TGTGCCAGCAGCCCCACTAGCGGGAGGGCCGCTTACAATGAGCAGTTCTTC	CASSPTSGRAAYNEQFF
NA	NA	TRBJ2-1	TRBV7-9	TGTGCCAGCAGCCCCCGGACTCCTTACAATGAGCAGTTCTTC	CASSPRTPYNEQFF
few	TRBD1	TRBJ2-3	TRBV3-1	TGTGCCAGCAGCCAGGATTGGGGCAGACAGGGAGCAGATACGCAGTATTTT	CASSQDWGRQGADTQYF
NA	TRBD2	TRBJ2-1	TRBV5-1	TGCGCCAGCAGCATACAAGCGGGAGGGTCGCCGGACGGGCAGTTCTTC	CASSIQAGGSPDGQFF
NA	NA	TRBJ2-7	TRBV7-2	TGTGCCAGCAGCTTTGCCCTAGGGGAGCAGTACTTC	CASSFALGEQYF
few	NA	TRBJ1-1	TRBV15	TGTGCCACCAGCACGCCCAGGGAGAACACTGAAGCTTTCTTT	CATSTPRENTEAFF
few	TRBD1	TRBJ2-7	TRBV5-1	TGCGCCAGCAGCTTCAATGACAGGGGGCTATACGAGCAGTACTTC	CASSFNDRGLYEQYF
NA	NA	TRBJ2-5	TRBV20-1	TGCAGTGCTAGAGATTGGGCCCGGGGACAAGAGACCCAGTACTTC	CSARDWARGQETQYF
few	NA	TRBJ2-7	TRBV20-1	TGCAGTGCTAACCTCCGTCTGAGCTCCTACGAGCAGTACTTC	CSANLRLSSYEQYF
few	NA	TRBJ1-1	TRBV28	TGTGCCAGCGGTCGGTACACTGAAGCTTTCTTT	CASGRYTEAFF
NA	TRBD2	TRBJ2-3	TRBV7-2	TGTGCCAGCAGCAAATTGACTAGCGGACAGAGCACAGATACGCAGTATTTT	CASSKLTSGQSTDTQYF
few	NA	TRBJ2-6	TRBV24-1	TGTGCCACCGCGGACAGTCGAACCTCTGGGGCCAACGTCCTGACTTTC	CATADSRTSGANVLTF
many	NA	TRBJ2-5	TRBV6-5	TGTGCCAGCAGTTACCTCAGTCAAGAGACCCAGTACTTC	CASSYLSQETQYF
many	NA	TRBJ1-1	TRBV12-3/TRBV12-4	TGTGCCAGCAGTTCCATCTATGGGACTGAAGCTTTCTTT	CASSSIYGTEAFF
NA	TRBD2	TRBJ2-7	TRBV7-2	TGTGCCAGCAGCTCGACACGCCAGACTAGCGTCGGCGAGCAGTACTTC	CASSSTRQTSVGEQYF
many	NA	TRBJ2-2	TRBV24-1	TGTGCCACCAGTCCCTATTACGGGGAGCTGTTTTTT	CATSPYYGELFF
few	NA	TRBJ2-4	TRBV2	TGTGCCAGCGCAAATAGTAGGACGGGAAACATTCAGTACTTC	CASANSRTGNIQYF
few	TRBD2	TRBJ2-3	TRBV20-1	TGCAGTGCTAGACGAGCGGGAGGGGCAGATACGCAGTATTTT	CSARRAGGADTQYF
NA	NA	TRBJ1-5	TRBV12-3/TRBV12-4	TGTGCCAGCACCCTGTCGGGGGCTGGTCAGCCCCAGCATTTT	CASTLSGAGQPQHF
few	NA	TRBJ2-7	TRBV5-1	TGCGCCAGCAGCTGGGCGGGTTCCTACGAGCAGTACTTC	CASSWAGSYEQYF
NA	TRBD1	TRBJ2-3	TRBV7-9	TGTGCCAGCAGCAGTGCCCCCGGACAGGGGGCCAAGTATTTT	CASSSAPGQGAKYF
NA	NA	TRBJ2-7	TRBV5-6	TGTGCCAGCAGCCCGAACCTTCCGAGGCAGTACTTC	CASSPNLPRQYF
few	NA	TRBJ2-7	TRBV11-3	TGTGCCAGCAGACAGCTTGAGAGAGTATGGTTCGAGCAGTACTTC	CASRQLERVWFEQYF
NA	TRBD1	TRBJ1-1	TRBV6-5	TGTGCCAGCAGGCGACTACAGGGGAAAGCTTTCTTT	CASRRLQGKAFF
NA	NA	TRBJ2-6	TRBV27	TGTGCCAGCAGTTTCCTTGGGGGTTCCCCTGGGGCCAACGTCCTGACTTTC	CASSFLGGSPGANVLTF
few	NA	TRBJ2-1	TRBV7-9	TGTGCCAGCACCCCTAGGGGGGGAGTTGGCAATGAGCAGTTCTTC	CASTPRGGVGNEQFF
NA	NA	TRBJ2-3	TRBV4-2	TGTGCCAGCAGCCTAGGGGCAGGGACAACAGTCAACCCAGATACGCAGTATTTT	CASSLGAGTTVNPDTQYF
many	NA	TRBJ2-2	TRBV12-3/TRBV12-4	TGTGCCAGCAGTTTATGGCGGGGGCTCCCGTTCACCGGGGAGCTGTTTTTT	CASSLWRGLPFTGELFF
once	NA	TRBJ2-1	TRBV7-9	TGTGCCAGCAGCTACCTCGCGGACTCCTACAATGAGCAGTTCTTC	CASSYLADSYNEQFF
NA	NA	TRBJ2-5	TRBV7-8	TGTGCCAGCAGCACCCCAACAGGGAGTGAGACCCAGTACTTC	CASSTPTGSETQYF